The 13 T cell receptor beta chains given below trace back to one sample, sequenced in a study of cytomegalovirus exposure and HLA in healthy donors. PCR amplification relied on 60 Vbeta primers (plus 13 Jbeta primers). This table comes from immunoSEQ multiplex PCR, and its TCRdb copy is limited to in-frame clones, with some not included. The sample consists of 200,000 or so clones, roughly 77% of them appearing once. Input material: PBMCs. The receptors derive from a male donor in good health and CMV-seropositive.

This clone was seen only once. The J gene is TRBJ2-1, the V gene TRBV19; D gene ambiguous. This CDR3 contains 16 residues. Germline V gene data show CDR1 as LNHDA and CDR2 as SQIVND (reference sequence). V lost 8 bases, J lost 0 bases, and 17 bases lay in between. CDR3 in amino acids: CASAFSASSSYNEQFF. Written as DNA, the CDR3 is TGTGCCAGTGCCTTTTCCGCGTCGAGCTCCTACAATGAGCAGTTCTTC.

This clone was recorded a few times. In nucleotides, the CDR3 is TGTGCCAGCAGTCAAACCGGGACTAACACAGATACGCAGTATTTT. It codes for CASSQTGTNTDTQYF. The V gene is TRBV11-1, the J gene TRBJ2-3; TRBD2 matches 7 bases. The CDR3 contains 15 residues. Germline trimming cut 6 bases from V and 2 bases from J; bases unmatched to any gene: 8. Germline V CDR1 and CDR2: SGHAT, FQDESV (reference sequence).

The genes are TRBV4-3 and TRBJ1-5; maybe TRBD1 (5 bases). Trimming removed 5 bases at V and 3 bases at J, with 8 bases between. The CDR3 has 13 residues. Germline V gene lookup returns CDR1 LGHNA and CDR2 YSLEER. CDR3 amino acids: CASSRGSNQPQHF. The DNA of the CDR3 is TGCGCCAGCAGCAGGGGATCCAATCAGCCCCAGCATTTT.

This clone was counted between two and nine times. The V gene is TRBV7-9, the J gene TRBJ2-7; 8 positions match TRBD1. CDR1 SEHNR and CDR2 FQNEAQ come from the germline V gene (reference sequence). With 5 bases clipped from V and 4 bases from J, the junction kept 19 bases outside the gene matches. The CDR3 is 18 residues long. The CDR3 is CASSLNRWGQAPNYEQYF. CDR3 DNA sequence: TGTGCCAGCAGCCTGAATCGCTGGGGACAGGCCCCCAATTACGAGCAGTACTTC.

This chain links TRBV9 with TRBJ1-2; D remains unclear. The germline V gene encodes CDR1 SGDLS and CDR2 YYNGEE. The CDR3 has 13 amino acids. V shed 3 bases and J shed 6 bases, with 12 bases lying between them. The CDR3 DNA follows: TGTGCCAGCAGCGCAGAGGCCCTTCATGGCTACACCTTC. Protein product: CASSAEALHGYTF.

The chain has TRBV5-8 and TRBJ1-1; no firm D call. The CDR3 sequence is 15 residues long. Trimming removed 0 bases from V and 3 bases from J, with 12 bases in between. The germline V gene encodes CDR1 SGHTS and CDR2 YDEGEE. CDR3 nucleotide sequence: TGTGCCAGCAGCTTGGGACGGCCCCGGGACACTGAAGCTTTCTTT. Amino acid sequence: CASSLGRPRDTEAFF.

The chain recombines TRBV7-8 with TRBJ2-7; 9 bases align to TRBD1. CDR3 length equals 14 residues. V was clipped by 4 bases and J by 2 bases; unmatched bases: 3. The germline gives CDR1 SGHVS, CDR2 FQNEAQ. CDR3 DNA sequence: TGTGCCAGCAGCTGGGGACAGGGTCCCTACGAGCAGTACTTC. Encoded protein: CASSWGQGPYEQYF.

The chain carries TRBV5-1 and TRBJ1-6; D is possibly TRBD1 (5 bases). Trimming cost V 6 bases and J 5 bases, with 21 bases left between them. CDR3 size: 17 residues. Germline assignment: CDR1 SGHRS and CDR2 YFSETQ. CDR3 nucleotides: TGCGCCAGCATGCAGTGGCCACCCCAGGGAAATAATTCACCCCTCCACTTT. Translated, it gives CASMQWPPQGNNSPLHF.

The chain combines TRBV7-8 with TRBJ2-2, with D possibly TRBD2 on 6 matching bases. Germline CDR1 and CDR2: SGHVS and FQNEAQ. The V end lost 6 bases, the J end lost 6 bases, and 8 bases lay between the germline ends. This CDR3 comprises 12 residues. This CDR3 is CASRAGPGELFF. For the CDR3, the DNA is TGTGCCAGCAGGGCGGGGCCCGGGGAGCTGTTTTTT.

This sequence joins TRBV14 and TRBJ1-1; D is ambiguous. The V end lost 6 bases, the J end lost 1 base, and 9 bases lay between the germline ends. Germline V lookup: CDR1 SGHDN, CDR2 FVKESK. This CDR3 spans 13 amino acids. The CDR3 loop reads CASSLLKNTEAFF. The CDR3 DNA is TGTGCCAGCAGTCTGTTAAAGAACACTGAAGCTTTCTTT. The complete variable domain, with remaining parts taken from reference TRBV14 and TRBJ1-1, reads EAGVTQFPSHSVIEKGQTVTLRCDPISGHDNLYWYRRVMGKEIKFLLHFVKESKQDESGMPNNRFLAERTGGTYSTLKVQPAELEDSGVYFCASSLLKNTEAFFGQGTRLTVV.

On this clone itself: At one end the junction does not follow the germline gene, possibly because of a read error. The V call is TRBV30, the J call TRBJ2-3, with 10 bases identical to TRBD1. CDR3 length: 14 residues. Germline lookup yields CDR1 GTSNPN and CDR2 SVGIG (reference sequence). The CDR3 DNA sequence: TGTGCCTACCGATGGACAGGGGGACCTGAGGCTTTGCATTTT. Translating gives CAYRWTGGPEALHF.

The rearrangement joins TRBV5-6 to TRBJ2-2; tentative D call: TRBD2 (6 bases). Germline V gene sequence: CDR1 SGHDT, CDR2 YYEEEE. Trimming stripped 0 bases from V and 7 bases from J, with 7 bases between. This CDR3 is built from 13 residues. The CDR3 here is CASSLGGIGELFF. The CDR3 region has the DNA TGTGCCAGCAGCTTGGGCGGGATCGGGGAGCTGTTTTTT. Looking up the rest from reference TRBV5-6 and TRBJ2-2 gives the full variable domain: DAGVTQSPTHLIKTRGQQVTLRCSPKSGHDTVSWYQQALGQGPQFIFQYYEEEERQRGNFPDRFSGHQFPNYSSELNVNALLLGDSALYLCASSLGGIGELFFGEGSRLTVL.

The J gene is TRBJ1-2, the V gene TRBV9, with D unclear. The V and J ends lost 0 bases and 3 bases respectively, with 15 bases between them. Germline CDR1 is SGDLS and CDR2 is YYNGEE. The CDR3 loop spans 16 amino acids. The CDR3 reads CASSVEYPRPDYGYTF. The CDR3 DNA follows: TGTGCCAGCAGCGTAGAGTATCCCAGGCCCGACTATGGCTACACCTTC.